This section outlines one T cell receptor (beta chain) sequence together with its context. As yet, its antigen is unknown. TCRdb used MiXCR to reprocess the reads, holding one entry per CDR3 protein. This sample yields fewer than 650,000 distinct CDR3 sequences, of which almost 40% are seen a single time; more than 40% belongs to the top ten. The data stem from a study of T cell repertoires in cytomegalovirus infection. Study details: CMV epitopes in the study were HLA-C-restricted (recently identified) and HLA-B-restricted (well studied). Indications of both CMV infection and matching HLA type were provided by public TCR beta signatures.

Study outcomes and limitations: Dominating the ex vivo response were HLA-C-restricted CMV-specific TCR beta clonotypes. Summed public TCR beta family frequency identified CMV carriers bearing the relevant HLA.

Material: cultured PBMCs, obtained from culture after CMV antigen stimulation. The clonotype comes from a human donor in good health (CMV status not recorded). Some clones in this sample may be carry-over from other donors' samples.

In DNA form, the CDR3 reads TGTGCCAGTAGTCTCCGGACAATGAGGGAGACCCAGTACTTC. Its translation: CASSLRTMRETQYF. The V and J genes are TRBV19 and TRBJ2-5; possibly TRBD1 for D (5 bases). The CDR3 spans 14 residues. CDR1 is LNHDA, CDR2 SQIVND, per germline (reference sequence). V was trimmed by 5 bases and J by 5 bases, leaving 15 bases between them.